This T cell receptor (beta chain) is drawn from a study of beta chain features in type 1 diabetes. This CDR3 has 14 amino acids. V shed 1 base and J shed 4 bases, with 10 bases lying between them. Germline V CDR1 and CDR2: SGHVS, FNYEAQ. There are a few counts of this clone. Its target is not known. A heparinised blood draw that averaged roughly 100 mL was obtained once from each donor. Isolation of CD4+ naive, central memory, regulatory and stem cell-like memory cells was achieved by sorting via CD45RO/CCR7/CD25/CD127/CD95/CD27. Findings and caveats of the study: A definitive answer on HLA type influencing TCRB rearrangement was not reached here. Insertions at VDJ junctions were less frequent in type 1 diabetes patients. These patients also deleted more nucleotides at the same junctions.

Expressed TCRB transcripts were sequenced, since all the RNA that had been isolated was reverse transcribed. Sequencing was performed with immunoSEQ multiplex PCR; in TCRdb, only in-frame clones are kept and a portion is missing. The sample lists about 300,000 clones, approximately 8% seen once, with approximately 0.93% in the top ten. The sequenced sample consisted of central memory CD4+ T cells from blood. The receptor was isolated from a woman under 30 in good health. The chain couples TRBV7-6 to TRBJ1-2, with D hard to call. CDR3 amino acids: CASSLEVGPYGYTF. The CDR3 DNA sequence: TGTGCCAGCAGCTTAGAAGTCGGACCCTATGGCTACACCTTC.